Here is one T cell receptor beta chain with its context. No antigen is known for it. The trim removed 0 bases at V and 5 bases at J, leaving 6 bases unmatched. CDR3 length: 16 amino acids. Germline CDR1 and CDR2: LGHNA and YSLEER. This sample is drawn from a study of response to subunit inactivated influenza vaccine. One entry per CDR3 protein results from TCRdb running MiXCR on the RT-PCR reads. The profile covers about 530,000 distinct CDR3 sequences, with under 15% appearing a single time and about an eighth taken by the ten largest. Study-wide results and caveats: Few additional T cells are recruited per seasonal influenza vaccination, authors suggested.

The chain couples TRBV4-3 to TRBJ1-3; 8 bases agree with TRBD1. The clonotype was recovered from a man in his fifties or sixties who received an inactivated influenza vaccine. The sample in question was PBMCs from blood, obtained more than 35 days after vaccination. Written as DNA, the CDR3 is TGCGCCAGCAGCCAAGATTTCGGGACAGGTCGAAACACCATATATTTT. Translating gives CASSQDFGTGRNTIYF.